The sample holds many counts of the clone carrying this T cell receptor beta chain. This sample was included in a study of spatial heterogeneity in lung cancer. The sample's time point: sample taken at primary tumor resection. Whole RNA was taken from tumor, nontumor lung or frozen PBMC; it was then sequenced unsorted. TCR cDNA molecules each had a unique molecular identifier. Via MiXCR, TCRdb re-called the 5' RACE reads, giving one row per CDR3 protein. The data show roughly 10,000 distinct CDR3 sequences, about 4% seen once. The germline V and J ends were trimmed by 0 bases and 0 bases, with 14 bases remaining between them. Germline values: CDR1 SGHRS, CDR2 YFSETQ. This CDR3 comprises 17 residues.

V gene TRBV5-1 combines with J gene TRBJ2-3; a weak D match, TRBD2 (6 bases). This clonotype was obtained from a male donor with early-stage non-small cell lung cancer. Sample: normal lung tissue next to the tumor, taken at surgery. The CDR3 reads CASSLAFGGSSTDTQYF. CDR3 nucleotide sequence: TGCGCCAGCAGCTTGGCCTTTGGGGGGTCTAGCACAGATACGCAGTATTTT.